This T cell receptor beta chain was profiled in a study of metastatic and nonmetastatic thyroid tumors. About the study: Across blood and tumor or nodule tissue, repertoires from malignant and benign thyroid patients were compared with one another.

Study-wide results and caveats: Significantly higher TCR beta diversity was reportedly seen in malignant thyroid tumors than benign nodules, in blood and tumor.

Original analysis: Clinicopathological groups of papillary thyroid cancer showed CDR3 differences that were used to build a distant-metastasis classifier. TCRdb recomputed clones from the PCR reads via MiXCR. Here the V and J calls rest on TCRdb's processing, not on the authors' analysis. The data show 10,000 or so clones, with under 35% seen just once and about 4.4% held by the top ten. A word on this clone: The antigen is not known.

Thyroid surgery had not been preceded by any treatment in any patient. Deletions cut 4 bases from V and 3 bases from J, with 13 bases between. The V gene's germline CDR1 is KGHSH and CDR2 LQKENI. The CDR3 contains 15 residues. Sequencing was done on a sample of tumor tissue. The rearrangement links TRBV18 to TRBJ2-1; the D gene is possibly TRBD2 (5 bases). The receptor was isolated from a female donor with papillary thyroid cancer or a benign thyroid nodule (not recorded which). Some clones in this sample may be carry-over from other donors' samples. The CDR3: CASSLALVFYNEQFF. CDR3 nucleotide sequence: TGTGCCAGCTCACTGGCACTAGTCTTCTACAATGAGCAGTTCTTC.